This TCR beta chain came from a study of blood T cell repertoires in COVID-19. At the level of the study: The study drew acute and convalescent COVID-19 samples from the United States, Italy and Spain. PBMCs, B-cell-depleted T cells, or T cells were the source of the cDNA or gDNA that made up the material.

Turning to this clone: Distinct nucleotide sequences in the sample also encode this CDR3.

CDR3 size: 14 residues. CDR1 is SGDLS, CDR2 YYNGEE, per germline. The V end lost 0 bases, the J end lost 4 bases, and 8 bases lay between the germline ends. Original data processing: Amplification of reference gene primers was used by the study to estimate nucleated cell counts. TCRdb keeps only in-frame clones here, not all; method: immunoSEQ multiplex PCR. V, J and clone size derive from that table, while D and trimming were established from the DNA sequence. Found here are approximately 250,000 clones, around 78% of them singletons; the top ten hold about 4.5%. Sequenced: peripheral blood. The receptor was derived from a man in his sixties who had recovered from COVID-19. The V gene is TRBV9, the J gene TRBJ1-5; no firm D call. The CDR3 region is CASSVGQENQPQHF. CDR3 sequence (DNA): TGTGCCAGCAGCGTAGGGCAGGAAAATCAGCCCCAGCATTTT.